This T cell receptor beta chain was observed in a study of T cell repertoires in cytomegalovirus infection. Study outcomes and limitations: Summed frequency of shared TCR beta families picked out CMV carriers who also had the relevant HLA. It was HLA-C-restricted CMV-specific TCR beta clonotypes that dominated the response ex vivo.

Germline V gene data show CDR1 as SGHTS and CDR2 as YDEGEE. This CDR3 is built from 18 residues. V lost 0 bases to trimming and J lost 0 bases, with 17 bases between them. Using its own MiXCR run on the reads, TCRdb lists one record per CDR3 protein. The sample has 450,000 to 600,000 distinct CDR3 sequences; about 11% are singletons. Remarks on this clonotype: What it binds is not known.

This TCR was sampled from a human donor in good health (CMV status not recorded). Some clones in this sample may be carry-over from other donors' samples. Sequencing was performed on PBMCs. The V and J genes are TRBV5-8 and TRBJ2-3; D may be TRBD1 (5 bases). The CDR3: CASSLAPWTSDSTDTQYF. CDR3 coding DNA: TGTGCCAGCAGCTTGGCACCCTGGACATCCGATAGCACAGATACGCAGTATTTT.